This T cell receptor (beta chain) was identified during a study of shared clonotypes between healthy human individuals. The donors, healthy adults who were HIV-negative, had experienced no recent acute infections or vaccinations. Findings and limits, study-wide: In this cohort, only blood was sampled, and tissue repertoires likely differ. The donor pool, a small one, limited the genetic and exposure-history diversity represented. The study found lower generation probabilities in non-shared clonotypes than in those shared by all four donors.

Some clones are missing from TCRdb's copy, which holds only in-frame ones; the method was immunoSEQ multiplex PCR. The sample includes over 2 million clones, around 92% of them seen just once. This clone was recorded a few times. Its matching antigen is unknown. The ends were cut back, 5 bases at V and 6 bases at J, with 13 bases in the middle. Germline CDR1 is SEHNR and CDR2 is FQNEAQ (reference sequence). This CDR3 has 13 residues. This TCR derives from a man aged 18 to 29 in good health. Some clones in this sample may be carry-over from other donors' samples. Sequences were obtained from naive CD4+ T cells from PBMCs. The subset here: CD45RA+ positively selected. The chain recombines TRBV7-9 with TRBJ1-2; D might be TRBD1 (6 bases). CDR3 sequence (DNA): TGTGCCAGCAGCGCACAAACAGGGCATGGCTACACCTTC. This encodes CASSAQTGHGYTF.